The sample holds a few counts of the clone carrying this TCR beta chain. These data come from a study of T-cell reconstitution after alpha-beta-depleted transplantation in children. For TCRbeta, the library was prepared with unique molecular identifiers. TCRdb re-called the PCR reads through MiXCR, storing one row per CDR3 protein. The sample holds about 270,000 distinct CDR3 sequences, about a tenth seen once. Germline V CDR1 and CDR2: MNHNY, SVGAGI (reference sequence). The CDR3 covers 12 residues. The V and J ends lost 7 bases and 3 bases respectively, with 8 bases between them. Material: PBMCs from the stem cell graft donor, obtained from the stem cell graft. The sequence derives from a human donor who donated a stem cell graft to a child with SCID. This chain joins TRBV6-6 and TRBJ2-3; D not resolved. The CDR3 DNA sequence: TGTGCCAGCAATCACGTTACAGATACGCAGTATTTT. Amino acids: CASNHVTDTQYF.